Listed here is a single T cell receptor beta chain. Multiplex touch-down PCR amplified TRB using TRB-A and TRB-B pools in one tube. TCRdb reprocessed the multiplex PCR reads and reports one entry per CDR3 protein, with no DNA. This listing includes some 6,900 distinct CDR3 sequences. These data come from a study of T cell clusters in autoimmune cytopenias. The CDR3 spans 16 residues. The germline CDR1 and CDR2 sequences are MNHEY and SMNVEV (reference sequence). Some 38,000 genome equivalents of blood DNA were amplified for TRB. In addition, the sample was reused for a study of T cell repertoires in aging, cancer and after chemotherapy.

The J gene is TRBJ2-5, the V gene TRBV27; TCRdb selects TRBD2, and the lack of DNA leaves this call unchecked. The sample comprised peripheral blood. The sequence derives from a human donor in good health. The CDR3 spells CASSFDGGGALETQYF.